This T cell receptor beta chain appears in the sequencing data of a study of CD8+CD57+ T cells in acquired aplastic anemia. Overall study: The study obtained an average of approximately 3 ug of DNA from sorted CD4+ and CD8+ cells. Read counts for CD4+ cells (from healthy donors) averaged roughly 10 million.

CDR3 and TCR beta VDJ profiling relied on a genomic DNA template. TCRdb used MiXCR to reprocess the reads, holding one entry per CDR3 protein. The table records about 400,000 distinct CDR3 sequences, just under 70% of them present only once. Study results and limitations: Patients did not significantly differ from controls in CD8+ Simpson's diversity. Common to patients and controls were around 30 CD8+ CDR3 sequences.

About this clonotype: What it binds is not known. Lacking the conserved final phenylalanine or tryptophan, this CDR3 likely reflects a read error. It is unclear where the CDR3 begins or ends on the DNA, so no DNA is shown, and the CDR3 is as TCRdb lists it.

Germline lookup yields CDR1 SGDLS and CDR2 YYNGEE. 13 amino acids form the CDR3, both terminal residues included. The chain employs TRBV9 and TRBJ1-2; TRBD1, the table's D call, lacks a check against the DNA. This TCR derives from a human donor in good health, serving as a control. Sequencing input: sorted CD4+, CD8+, or CD8+CD57+ T cells (not recorded which) from PBMCs. This CDR3 is CASSRGGGCSDTL.